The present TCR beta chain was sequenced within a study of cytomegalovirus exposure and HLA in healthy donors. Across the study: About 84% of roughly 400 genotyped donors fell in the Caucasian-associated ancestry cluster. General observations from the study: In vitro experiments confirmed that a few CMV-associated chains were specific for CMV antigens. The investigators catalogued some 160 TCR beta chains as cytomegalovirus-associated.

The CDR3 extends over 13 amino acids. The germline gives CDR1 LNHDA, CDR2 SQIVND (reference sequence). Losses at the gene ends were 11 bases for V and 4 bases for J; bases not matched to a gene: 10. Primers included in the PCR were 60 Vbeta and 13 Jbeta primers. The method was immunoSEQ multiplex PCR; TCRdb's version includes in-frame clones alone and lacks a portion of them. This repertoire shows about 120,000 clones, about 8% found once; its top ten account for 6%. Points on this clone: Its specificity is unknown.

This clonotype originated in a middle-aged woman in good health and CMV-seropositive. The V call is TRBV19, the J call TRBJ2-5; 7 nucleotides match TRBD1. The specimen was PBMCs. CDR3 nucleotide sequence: TGTGCCGCAGGGGGACCGGCGTCAGAGACCCAGTACTTC. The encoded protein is CAAGGPASETQYF.